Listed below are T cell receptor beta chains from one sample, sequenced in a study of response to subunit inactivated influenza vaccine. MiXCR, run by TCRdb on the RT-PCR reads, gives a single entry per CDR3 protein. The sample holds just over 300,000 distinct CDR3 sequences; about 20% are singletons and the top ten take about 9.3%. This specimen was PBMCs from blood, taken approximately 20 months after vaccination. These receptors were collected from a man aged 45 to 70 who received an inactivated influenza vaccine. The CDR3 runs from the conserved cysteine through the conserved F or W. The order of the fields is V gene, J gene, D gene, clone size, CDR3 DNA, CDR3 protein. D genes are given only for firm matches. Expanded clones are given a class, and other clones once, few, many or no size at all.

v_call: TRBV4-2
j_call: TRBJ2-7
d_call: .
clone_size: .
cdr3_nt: TGTGCCAGCAGCCAACCGGGCCATGACGTAGCCGAGCAGTACTTC
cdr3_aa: CASSQPGHDVAEQYF

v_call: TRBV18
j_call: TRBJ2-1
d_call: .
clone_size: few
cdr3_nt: TGTGCCAGCTCACCACCCACGGGAGCTGAGTCCTACAATGAGCAGTTCTTC
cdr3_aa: CASSPPTGAESYNEQFF

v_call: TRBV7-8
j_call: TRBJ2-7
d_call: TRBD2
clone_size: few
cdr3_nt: TGTGCCAGCAGCCCAGCGTATGGCGGGAGTTCGTACGAGCAGTACTTC
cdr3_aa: CASSPAYGGSSYEQYF

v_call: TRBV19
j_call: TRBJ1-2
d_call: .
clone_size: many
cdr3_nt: TGTGCCAGTAGTATAGTCGGCAGGGCGTCGGCTGGCTACACCTTC
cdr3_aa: CASSIVGRASAGYTF

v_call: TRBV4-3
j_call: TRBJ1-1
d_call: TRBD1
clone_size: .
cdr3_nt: TGCGCCAGCAGCCTCGCTCCGGACAGGGGCGAAACTGAAGCTTTCTTT
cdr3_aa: CASSLAPDRGETEAFF

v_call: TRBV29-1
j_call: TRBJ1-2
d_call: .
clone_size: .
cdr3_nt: TGCAGCGCCGGGGTATTAGCTAACTATGGCTACACCTTC
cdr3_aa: CSAGVLANYGYTF

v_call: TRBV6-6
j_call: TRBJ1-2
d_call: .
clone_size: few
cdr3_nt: TGTGCCAGCAGCTTCGGACTGGAAACAGGCTACACCTTC
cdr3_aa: CASSFGLETGYTF

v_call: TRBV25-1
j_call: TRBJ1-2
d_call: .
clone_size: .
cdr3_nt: TGTGCCAGCAAACCACGGGGGGCGTTTAACTATGGCTACACCTTC
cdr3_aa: CASKPRGAFNYGYTF

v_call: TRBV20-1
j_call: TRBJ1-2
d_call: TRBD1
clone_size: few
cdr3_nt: TGCAGTGCTGGACAGGAAAACTATGGCTACACCTTC
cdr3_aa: CSAGQENYGYTF

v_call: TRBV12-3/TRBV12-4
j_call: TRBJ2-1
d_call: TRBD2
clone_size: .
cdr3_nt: TGTGCCAGCAATCCTAGCGGCTCCTACAATGAGCAGTTCTTC
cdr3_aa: CASNPSGSYNEQFF

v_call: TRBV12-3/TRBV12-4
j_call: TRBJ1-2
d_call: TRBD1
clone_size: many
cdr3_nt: TGTGCCAGCAGTTGGACAGGGGGTAACTATGGCTACACCTTC
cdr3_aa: CASSWTGGNYGYTF

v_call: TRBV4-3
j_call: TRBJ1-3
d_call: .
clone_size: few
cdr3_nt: TGCGCCAGCAGCCAAGATCGGGGGTCTGGAAACACCATATATTTT
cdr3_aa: CASSQDRGSGNTIYF

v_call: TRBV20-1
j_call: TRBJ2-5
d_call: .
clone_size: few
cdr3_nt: TGCAGTGCTAGACTAGCCCGTACCCCGGAGACCCAGTACTTC
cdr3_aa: CSARLARTPETQYF

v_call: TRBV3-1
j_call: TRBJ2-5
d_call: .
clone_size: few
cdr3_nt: TGTGCCAGCAGCTGGAGCGGCAACCAAGAGACCCAGTACTTC
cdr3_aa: CASSWSGNQETQYF

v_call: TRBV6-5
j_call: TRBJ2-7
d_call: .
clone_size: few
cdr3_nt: TGTGCCAGCAGTTACTCGATTGGGGAGGTTCCGTACTTC
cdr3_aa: CASSYSIGEVPYF

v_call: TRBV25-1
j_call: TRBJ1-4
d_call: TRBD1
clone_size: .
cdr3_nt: TGTGCCAGCAGTGACCCAGGGGGTGAGAAACTGTTTTTT
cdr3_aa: CASSDPGGEKLFF

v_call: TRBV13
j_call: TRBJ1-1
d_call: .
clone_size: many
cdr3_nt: TGTGCCAGCAGCCGGCGGACAGAGAACACTGAAGCTTTCTTT
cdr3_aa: CASSRRTENTEAFF

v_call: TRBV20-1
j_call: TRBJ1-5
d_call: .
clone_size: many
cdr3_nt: TGCAGTGCTACCCGCAGGGGCAATCAGCCCCAGCATTTT
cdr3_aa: CSATRRGNQPQHF

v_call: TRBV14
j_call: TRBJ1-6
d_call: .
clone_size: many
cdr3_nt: TGTGCCAGCAGCCAAGGGAATTCACCCCTCCACTTT
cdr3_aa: CASSQGNSPLHF

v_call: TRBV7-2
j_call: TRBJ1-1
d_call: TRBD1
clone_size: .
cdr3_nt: TGTGCCAGCAGCTCCGCTGGACAGGTTCTCCCGAGAGCTTTCTTT
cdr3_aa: CASSSAGQVLPRAFF

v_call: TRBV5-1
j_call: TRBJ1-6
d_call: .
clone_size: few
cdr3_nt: TGCGCCAGCAGTCTACAGCCCTCTTTTAATTCACCCCTCCACTTT
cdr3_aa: CASSLQPSFNSPLHF

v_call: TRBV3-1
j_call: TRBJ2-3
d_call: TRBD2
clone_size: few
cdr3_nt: TGTGCCAGCAGCCAAGGTCTAGCGGGAGATTTAGATACGCAGTATTTT
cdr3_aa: CASSQGLAGDLDTQYF